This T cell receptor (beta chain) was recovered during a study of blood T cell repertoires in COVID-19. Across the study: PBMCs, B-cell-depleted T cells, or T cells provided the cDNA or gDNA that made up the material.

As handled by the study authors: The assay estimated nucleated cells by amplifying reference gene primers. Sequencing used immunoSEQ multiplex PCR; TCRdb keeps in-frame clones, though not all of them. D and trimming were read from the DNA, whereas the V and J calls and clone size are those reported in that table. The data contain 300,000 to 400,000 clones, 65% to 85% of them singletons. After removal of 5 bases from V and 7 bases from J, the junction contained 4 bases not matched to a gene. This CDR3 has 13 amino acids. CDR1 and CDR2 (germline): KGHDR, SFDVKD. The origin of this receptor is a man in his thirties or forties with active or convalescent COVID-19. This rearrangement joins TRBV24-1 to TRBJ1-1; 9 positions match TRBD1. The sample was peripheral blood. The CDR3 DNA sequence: TGTGCCACCAGTGGTACAGGGGGCGTTGAAGCTTTCTTT. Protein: CATSGTGGVEAFF.